This TCR beta chain was recovered during a study of regulatory T cells in long-lasting Graves disease. Notes on the study in general: There were preferences for TRBV28, TRBJ1-2 and TRBJ2-5 in persistent disease. Persistent Graves' patients showed less TCR diversity than newly diagnosed patients showed.

This clonotype was observed many times. Antigen: not known. The CDR3 is 14 residues long. V lost 2 bases and J 2 bases, leaving 9 bases between the germline ends. iRepertoire HTBI primers and Arm-PCR of CDR3 regions built TCR beta libraries. Original methodology: Identified across the samples were approximately 60 TRBV segments and 14 TRBJ segments. In TCRdb, the multiplex PCR reads were re-called with MiXCR into one record per CDR3 protein. The V and J calls reflect TCRdb's pipeline rather than the authors' work. The table records about 430,000 distinct CDR3 sequences, under 25% of them present only once. Documented time point: persistent/refractory GD, antithyroid drugs over 5 years with positive TRAb. The TCR library was made from RNA that had been extracted from PBMCs in TRIzol.

The TCR was taken from a female donor with Graves disease. The sample in question was peripheral blood mononuclear cells (PBMCs), obtained when the disease was refractory, from a patient treated with antithyroid drugs. The chain has TRBV12-3 or TRBV12-4 and TRBJ1-1; D unclear. CDR3: CASSLIGDNTEAFF. The CDR3 DNA reads TGTGCCAGCAGTTTAATCGGTGACAACACTGAAGCTTTCTTT.